This T cell receptor beta chain is drawn from a study of cytomegalovirus exposure and HLA in healthy donors. The wider study: The approximately 100 million unique TCR beta sequences, from about 180 million T cells, were found by an earlier analysis. Findings and caveats of the study: Previous analysis showed most TCR beta V segments were productive about 87% or about 30% of the time. In vitro work confirmed that a few CMV-associated chains recognize CMV antigens.

Details on this clone: The antigen remains undetermined.

The study ran its PCR with 60 Vbeta and 13 Jbeta primers. Sequenced by immunoSEQ multiplex PCR; TCRdb stores in-frame clones only, minus some. In the table there are 99,000 or so clones, about three quarters of which are singletons. V was cut by 0 bases and J by 5 bases, with 15 bases left in between. Germline lookup yields CDR1 SGHRS and CDR2 YFSETQ. The CDR3 is made up of 16 amino acids. This chain links TRBV5-1 with TRBJ1-3, with a weak D call TRBD1 (5 bases). This sequence was found in a man aged 60 to 75 in good health and CMV-seropositive. Sequenced: PBMCs. In DNA, the CDR3 is TGCGCCAGCAGCTTGGCCGGGGGAGGCGCTAGAAACACCATATATTTT. Protein product: CASSLAGGGARNTIYF.